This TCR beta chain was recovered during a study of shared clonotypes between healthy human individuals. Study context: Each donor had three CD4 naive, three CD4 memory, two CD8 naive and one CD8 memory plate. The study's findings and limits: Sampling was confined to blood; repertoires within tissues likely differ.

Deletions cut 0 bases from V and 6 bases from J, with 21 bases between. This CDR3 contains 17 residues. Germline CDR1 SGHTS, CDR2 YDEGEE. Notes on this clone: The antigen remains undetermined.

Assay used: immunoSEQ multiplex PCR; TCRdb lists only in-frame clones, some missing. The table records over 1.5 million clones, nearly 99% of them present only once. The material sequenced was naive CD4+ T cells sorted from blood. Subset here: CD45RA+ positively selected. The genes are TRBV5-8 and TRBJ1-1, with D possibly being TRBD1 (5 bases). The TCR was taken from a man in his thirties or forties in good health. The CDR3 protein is CASSLVQGLSIGSEAFF. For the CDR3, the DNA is TGTGCCAGCAGCTTGGTTCAGGGCCTAAGTATAGGTTCTGAAGCTTTCTTT.